This T cell receptor (beta chain) was identified during a study of blood T cell repertoires in COVID-19. Study-wide context: Collection of acute and convalescent COVID-19 samples took place in the United States, Italy and Spain.

Clinical history reported by participants formed the basis on which cohorts were assigned. Generated by immunoSEQ multiplex PCR, the TCRdb table keeps only in-frame clones and is missing some. The repertoire holds a few hundred thousand clones, around 90% seen once, with about 1.8% in the top ten. The receptor comes from a young woman with acute COVID-19. Sequenced input: PBMCs or T cells enriched from blood (not recorded which).

For the CDR3, the DNA is TGTGCCAGCAGTTCCGGGGGGGCCCCTGAAGCTTTCTTT. Its translation: CASSSGGAPEAFF. This sequence joins TRBV28 and TRBJ1-1; maybe TRBD1 (6 bases). Trimming cost V 4 bases and J 6 bases, with 12 bases left between them. CDR1 and CDR2 from the germline V gene are MDHEN and SYDVKM. There are 13 residues in the CDR3.